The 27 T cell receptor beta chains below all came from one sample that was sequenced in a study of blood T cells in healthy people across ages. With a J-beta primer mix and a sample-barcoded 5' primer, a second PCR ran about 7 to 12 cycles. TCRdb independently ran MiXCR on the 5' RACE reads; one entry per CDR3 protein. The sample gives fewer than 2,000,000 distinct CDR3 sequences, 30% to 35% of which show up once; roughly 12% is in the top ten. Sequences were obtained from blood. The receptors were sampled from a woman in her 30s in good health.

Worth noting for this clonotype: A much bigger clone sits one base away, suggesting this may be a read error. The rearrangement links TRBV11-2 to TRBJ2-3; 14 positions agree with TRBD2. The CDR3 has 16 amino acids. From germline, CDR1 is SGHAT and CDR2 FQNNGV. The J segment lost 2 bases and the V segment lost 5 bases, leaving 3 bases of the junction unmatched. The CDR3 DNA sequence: TGTGCCAGCAGCCCGACTAGCGGGGGGGCCACAGATACGCAGTATTTT. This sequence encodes CASSPTSGGATDTQYF.

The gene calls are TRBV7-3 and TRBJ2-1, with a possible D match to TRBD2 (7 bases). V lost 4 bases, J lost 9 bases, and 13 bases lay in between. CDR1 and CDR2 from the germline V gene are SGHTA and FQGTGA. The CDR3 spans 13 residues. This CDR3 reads CASSWGGGIEQFF. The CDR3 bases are TGTGCCAGCAGCTGGGGAGGGGGGATTGAGCAGTTCTTC.

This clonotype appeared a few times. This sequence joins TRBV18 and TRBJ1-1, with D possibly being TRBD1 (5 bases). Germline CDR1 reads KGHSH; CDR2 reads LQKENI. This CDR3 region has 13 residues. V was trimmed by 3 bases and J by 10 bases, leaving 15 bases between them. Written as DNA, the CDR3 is TGTGCCAGCTCACCTGGCTTCGACAGTGGAGCTTTCTTT. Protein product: CASSPGFDSGAFF.

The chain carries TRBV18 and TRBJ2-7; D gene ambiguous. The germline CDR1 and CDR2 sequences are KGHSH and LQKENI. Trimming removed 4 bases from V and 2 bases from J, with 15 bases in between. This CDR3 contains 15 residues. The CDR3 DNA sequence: TGTGCCAGCTCACATCCCCGGGCCGAGCCCTACGAGCAGTACTTC. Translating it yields CASSHPRAEPYEQYF.

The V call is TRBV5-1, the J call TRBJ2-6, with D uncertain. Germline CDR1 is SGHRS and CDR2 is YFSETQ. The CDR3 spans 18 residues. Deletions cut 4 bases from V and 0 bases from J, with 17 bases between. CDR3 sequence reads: CASSDLIAPNSGANVLTF. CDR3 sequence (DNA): TGCGCCAGCAGCGATTTAATTGCTCCCAACTCTGGGGCCAACGTCCTGACTTTC.

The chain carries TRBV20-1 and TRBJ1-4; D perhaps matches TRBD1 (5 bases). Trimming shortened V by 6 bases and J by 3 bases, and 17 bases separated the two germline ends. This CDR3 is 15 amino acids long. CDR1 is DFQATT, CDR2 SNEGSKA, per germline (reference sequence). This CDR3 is CSAHLPRDPNEKLFF. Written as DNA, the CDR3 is TGCAGTGCCCACTTACCCAGGGACCCTAATGAAAAACTGTTTTTT.

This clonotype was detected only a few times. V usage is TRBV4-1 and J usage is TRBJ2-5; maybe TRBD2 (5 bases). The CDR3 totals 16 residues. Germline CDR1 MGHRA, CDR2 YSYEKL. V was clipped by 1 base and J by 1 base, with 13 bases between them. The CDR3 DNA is TGCGCCAGCAGCCAAGGGTCCGGACTGATCCAAGAGACCCAGTACTTC. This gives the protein CASSQGSGLIQETQYF.

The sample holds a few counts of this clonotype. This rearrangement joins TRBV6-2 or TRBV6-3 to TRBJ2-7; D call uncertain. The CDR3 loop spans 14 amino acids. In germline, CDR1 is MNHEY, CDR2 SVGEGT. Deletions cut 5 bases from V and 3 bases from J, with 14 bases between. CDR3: CASSPPWTIYEQYF. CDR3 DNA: TGTGCCAGCAGTCCCCCTTGGACCATCTACGAGCAGTACTTC.

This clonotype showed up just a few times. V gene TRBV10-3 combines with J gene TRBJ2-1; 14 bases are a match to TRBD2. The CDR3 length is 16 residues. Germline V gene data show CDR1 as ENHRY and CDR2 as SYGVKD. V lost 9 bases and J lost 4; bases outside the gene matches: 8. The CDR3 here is CAIGLAGGHLYNEQFF. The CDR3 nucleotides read TGTGCCATTGGACTAGCGGGGGGTCACCTATACAATGAGCAGTTCTTC.

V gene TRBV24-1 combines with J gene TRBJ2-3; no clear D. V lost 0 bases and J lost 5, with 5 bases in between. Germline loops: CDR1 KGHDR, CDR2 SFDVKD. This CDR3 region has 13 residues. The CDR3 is CATSDLWRDTQYF. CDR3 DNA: TGTGCCACCAGTGATTTGTGGCGAGATACGCAGTATTTT.

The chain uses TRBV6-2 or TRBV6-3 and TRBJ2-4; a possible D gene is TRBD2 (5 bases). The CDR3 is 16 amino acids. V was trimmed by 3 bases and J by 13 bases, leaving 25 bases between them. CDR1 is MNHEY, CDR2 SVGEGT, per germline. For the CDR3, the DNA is TGTGCCAGCAGTTATATTCGACTTGGGAGCCATCGTGGGCAGTACTTC. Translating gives CASSYIRLGSHRGQYF.

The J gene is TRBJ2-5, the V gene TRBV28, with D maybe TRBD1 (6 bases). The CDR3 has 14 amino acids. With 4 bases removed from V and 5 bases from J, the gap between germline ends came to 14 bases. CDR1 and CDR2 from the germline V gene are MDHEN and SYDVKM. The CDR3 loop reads CASSYDWGQETQYF. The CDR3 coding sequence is TGTGCCAGCAGTTACGACTGGGGGCAGGAGACCCAGTACTTC.

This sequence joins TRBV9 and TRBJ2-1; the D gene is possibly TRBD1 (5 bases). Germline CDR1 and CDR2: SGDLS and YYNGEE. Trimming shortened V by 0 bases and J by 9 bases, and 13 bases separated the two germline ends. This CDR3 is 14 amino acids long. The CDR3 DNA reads TGTGCCAGCAGCGTAGCCCCCACTGGGGCTGAGCAGTTCTTC. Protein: CASSVAPTGAEQFF.

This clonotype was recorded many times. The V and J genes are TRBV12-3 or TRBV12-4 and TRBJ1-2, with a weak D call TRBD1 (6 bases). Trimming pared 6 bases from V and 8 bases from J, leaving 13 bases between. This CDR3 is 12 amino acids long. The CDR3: CASSPLGGGYTF. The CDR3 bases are TGTGCCAGCAGCCCTCTCGGGGGCGGCTACACCTTC.

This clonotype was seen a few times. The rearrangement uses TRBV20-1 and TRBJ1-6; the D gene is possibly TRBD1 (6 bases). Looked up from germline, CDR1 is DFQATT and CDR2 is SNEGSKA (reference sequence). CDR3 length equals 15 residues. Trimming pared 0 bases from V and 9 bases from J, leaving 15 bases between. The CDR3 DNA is TGCAGTGCTAGAGATAGGGGGGGACAATTTTCACCCCTCCACTTT. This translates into CSARDRGGQFSPLHF.

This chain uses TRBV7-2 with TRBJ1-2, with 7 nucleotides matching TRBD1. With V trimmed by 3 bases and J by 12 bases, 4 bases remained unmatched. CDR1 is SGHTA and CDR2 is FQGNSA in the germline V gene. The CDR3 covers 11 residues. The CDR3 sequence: CASSLGQNNTF. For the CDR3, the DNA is TGTGCCAGCAGCTTGGGACAGAACAACACCTTC.

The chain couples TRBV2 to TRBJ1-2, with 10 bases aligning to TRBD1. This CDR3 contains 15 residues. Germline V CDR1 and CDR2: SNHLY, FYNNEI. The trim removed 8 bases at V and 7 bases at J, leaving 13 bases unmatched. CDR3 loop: CASRPRTGGGGGYTF. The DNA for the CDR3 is TGTGCCAGCCGGCCACGGACAGGGGGAGGAGGTGGCTACACCTTC.

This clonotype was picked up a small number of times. CDR3 sequence: CAWSVQSGGTDTQYF. CDR3 sequence (DNA): TGTGCCTGGAGTGTACAGAGCGGGGGCACAGATACGCAGTATTTT. The chain is built from TRBV30 and TRBJ2-3; 7 bases align to TRBD2. The CDR3 runs 15 residues. The trim removed 0 bases at V and 1 base at J, leaving 4 bases unmatched. Germline assignment: CDR1 GTSNPN and CDR2 SVGIG (reference sequence).

The DNA of the CDR3 is TGTGCCAGCAGCTTAGGCGGGCTAGCGGGTGTCGGGGAGCTGTTTTTT. This codes for CASSLGGLAGVGELFF. The chain carries TRBV7-2 and TRBJ2-2; TRBD2 matches 8 bases. Germline trimming cut 1 base from V and 7 bases from J; bases unmatched to any gene: 8. CDR3 length: 16 amino acids. Looked up from germline, CDR1 is SGHTA and CDR2 is FQGNSA.

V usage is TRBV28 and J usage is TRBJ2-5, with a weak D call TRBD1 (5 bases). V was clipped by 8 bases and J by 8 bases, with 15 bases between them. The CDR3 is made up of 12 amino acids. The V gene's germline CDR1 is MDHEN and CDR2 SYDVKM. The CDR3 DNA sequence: TGTGCCAGCGCCCTCAGCAGGGTCACCCAGTACTTC. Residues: CASALSRVTQYF.

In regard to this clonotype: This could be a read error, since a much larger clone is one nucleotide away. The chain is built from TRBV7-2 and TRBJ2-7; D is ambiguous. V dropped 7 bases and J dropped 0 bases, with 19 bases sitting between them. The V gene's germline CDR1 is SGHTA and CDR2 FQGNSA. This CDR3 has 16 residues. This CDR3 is CASNSDLGTLSYEQYF. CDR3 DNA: TGTGCCAGCAACTCTGACTTGGGCACTCTCTCCTACGAGCAGTACTTC. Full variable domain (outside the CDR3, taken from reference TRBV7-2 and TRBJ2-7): GAGVSQSPSNKVTEKGKDVELRCDPISGHTALYWYRQSLGQGLEFLIYFQGNSAPDKSGLPSDRFSAERTGGSVSTLTIQRTQQEDSAVYLCASNSDLGTLSYEQYFGPGTRLTVT.

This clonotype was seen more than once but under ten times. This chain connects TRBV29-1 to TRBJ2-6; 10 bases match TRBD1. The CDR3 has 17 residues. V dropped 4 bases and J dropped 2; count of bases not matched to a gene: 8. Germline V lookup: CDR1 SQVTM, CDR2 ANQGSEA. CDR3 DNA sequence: TGCAGCGTTGGGAACTGGGACAGGGGAACTGGGGCCAACGTCCTGACTTTC. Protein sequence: CSVGNWDRGTGANVLTF.

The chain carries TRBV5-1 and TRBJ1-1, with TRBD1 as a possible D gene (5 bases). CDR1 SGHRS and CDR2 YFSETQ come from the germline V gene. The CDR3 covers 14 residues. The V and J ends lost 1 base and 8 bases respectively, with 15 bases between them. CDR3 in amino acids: CASSLTLTAKEAFF. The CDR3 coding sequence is TGCGCCAGCAGCTTGACCCTGACAGCGAAGGAAGCTTTCTTT. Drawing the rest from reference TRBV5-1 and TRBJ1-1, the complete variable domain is KAGVTQTPRYLIKTRGQQVTLSCSPISGHRSVSWYQQTPGQGLQFLFEYFSETQRNKGNFPGRFSGRQFSNSRSEMNVSTLELGDSALYLCASSLTLTAKEAFFGQGTRLTVV.

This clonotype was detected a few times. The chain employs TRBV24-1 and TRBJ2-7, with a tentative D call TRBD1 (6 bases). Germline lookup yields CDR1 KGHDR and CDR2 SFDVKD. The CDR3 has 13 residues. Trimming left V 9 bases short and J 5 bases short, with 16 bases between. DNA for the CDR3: TGTGCCACCGGGATACAGGGTCTGGACGAGCAGTACTTC. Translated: CATGIQGLDEQYF.

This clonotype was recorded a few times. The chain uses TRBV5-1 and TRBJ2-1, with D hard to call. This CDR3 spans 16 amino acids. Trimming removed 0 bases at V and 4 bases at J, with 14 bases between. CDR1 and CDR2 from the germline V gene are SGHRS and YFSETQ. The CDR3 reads CASSLDPGVGYNEQFF. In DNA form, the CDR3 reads TGCGCCAGCAGCTTGGATCCAGGTGTGGGTTACAATGAGCAGTTCTTC.

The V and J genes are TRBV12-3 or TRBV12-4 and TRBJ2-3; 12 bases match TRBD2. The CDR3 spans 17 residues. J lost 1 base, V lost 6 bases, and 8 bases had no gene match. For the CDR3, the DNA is TGTGCCAGCAGCAAAAGAGGACTAGCGGGGCGCACAGATACGCAGTATTTT. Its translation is CASSKRGLAGRTDTQYF.

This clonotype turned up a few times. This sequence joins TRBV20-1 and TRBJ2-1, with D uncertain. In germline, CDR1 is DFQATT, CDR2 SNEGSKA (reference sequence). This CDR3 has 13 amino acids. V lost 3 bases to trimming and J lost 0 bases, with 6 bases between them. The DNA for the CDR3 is TGCAGTGCTAGTCACAGCTCCTACAATGAGCAGTTCTTC. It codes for CSASHSSYNEQFF.